This T cell receptor beta chain was found in a study of shared clonotypes between healthy human individuals. This CDR3 has 14 amino acids. V lost 5 bases and J lost 2, with 13 bases in between. Germline assignment: CDR1 MDHEN and CDR2 SYDVKM. The authors distributed each subset's genomic DNA evenly over several immunoSEQ plates. The repertoire was sequenced with immunoSEQ multiplex PCR; TCRdb's copy has only in-frame clones and lacks some. The data show 1.6 million or so clones, approximately 98.5% seen once. Worth noting for this clone: Its antigen is undetermined.

CD4+ cells underwent separation, giving CD45RA+ naive and CD45RA-negative memory subsets. Study-level results: Rarefaction showed sorted-subset sequencing was incomplete despite large depth. The four-donor shared clonotypes exceeded non-shared clonotypes in generation probability, with non-shared ones scoring lower.

The sample consisted of naive CD4+ T cells sorted from blood. Subset indicated: CD45RA+ positively selected. J is TRBJ2-7 and V is TRBV28; D remains ambiguous. The clonotype originates from a young man in good health. The CDR3 protein is CASSPQIRPYEQYF. CDR3 sequence (DNA): TGTGCCAGCAGTCCACAAATACGTCCCTACGAGCAGTACTTC.